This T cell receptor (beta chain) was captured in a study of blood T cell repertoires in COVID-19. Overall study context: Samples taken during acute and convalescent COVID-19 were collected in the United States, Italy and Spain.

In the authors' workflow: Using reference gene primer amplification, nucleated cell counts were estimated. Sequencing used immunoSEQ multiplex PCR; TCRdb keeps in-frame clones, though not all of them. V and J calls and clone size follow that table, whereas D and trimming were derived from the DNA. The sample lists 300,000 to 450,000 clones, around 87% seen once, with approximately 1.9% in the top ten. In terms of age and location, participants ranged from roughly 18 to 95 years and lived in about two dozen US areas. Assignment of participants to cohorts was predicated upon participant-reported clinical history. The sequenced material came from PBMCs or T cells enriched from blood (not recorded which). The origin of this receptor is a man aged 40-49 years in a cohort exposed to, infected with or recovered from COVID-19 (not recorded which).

The CDR3 loop is CASDTTGAANTGELFF. CDR3 DNA: TGCGCCAGTGATACTACAGGGGCCGCGAACACCGGGGAGCTGTTTTTT. This sequence joins TRBV5-1 and TRBJ2-2, with 7 bases fitting TRBD1. V lost 8 bases and J lost 0; bases outside the gene matches: 10. Looked up from germline, CDR1 is SGHRS and CDR2 is YFSETQ. CDR3 length: 16 residues.